This entry is about one T cell receptor beta chain. These data belong to a study of T cell changes during pregnancy in multiple sclerosis. Clones were sequenced by immunoSEQ multiplex PCR, and TCRdb holds only the in-frame ones, with some missing. The sample lists about 20,000 clones, about nine tenths occurring once. The J segment lost 1 base and the V segment lost 6 bases, leaving 2 bases of the junction unmatched. Germline V lookup: CDR1 MNHEY, CDR2 SMNVEV (reference sequence). This CDR3 has 13 residues. The V call is TRBV27, the J call TRBJ1-1; 7 bases match TRBD1. The sequence was collected from a female donor in good health, enrolled as a control in a pregnancy study. This specimen was CD8+ T cells from peripheral blood mononuclear cells, taken after pregnancy. CDR3 DNA: TGTGCCAGCAGGACAGGGACGAACACTGAAGCTTTCTTT. Translated, it gives CASRTGTNTEAFF.